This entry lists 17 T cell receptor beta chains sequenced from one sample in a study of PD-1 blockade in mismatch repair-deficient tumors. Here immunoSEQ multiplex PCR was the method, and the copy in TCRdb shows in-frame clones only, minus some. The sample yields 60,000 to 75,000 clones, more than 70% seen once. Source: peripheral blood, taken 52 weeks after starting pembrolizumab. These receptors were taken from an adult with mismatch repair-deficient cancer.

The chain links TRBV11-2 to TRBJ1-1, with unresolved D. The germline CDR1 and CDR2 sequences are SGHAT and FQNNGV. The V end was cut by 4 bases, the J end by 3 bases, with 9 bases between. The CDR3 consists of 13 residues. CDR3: CASSSSVHTEAFF. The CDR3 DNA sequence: TGTGCCAGCAGCTCATCAGTGCACACTGAAGCTTTCTTT.

CDR3 DNA sequence: TGTGCCAGCAGCCCGGACAGGGTAGACGAGCAGTACTTC. Protein sequence: CASSPDRVDEQYF. This rearrangement joins TRBV5-4 to TRBJ2-7; 8 bases map to TRBD1. Germline values: CDR1 SGHNT, CDR2 YYREEE (reference sequence). The V and J ends lost 4 bases and 5 bases, in that order; junction bases with no gene match: 5. This CDR3 spans 13 amino acids.

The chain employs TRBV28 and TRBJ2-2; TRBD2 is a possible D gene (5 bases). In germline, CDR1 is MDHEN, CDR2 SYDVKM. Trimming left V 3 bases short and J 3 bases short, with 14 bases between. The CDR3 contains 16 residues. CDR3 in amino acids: CASSFFRDGYTGELFF. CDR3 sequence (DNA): TGTGCCAGCAGTTTTTTCCGGGATGGATACACCGGGGAGCTGTTTTTT.

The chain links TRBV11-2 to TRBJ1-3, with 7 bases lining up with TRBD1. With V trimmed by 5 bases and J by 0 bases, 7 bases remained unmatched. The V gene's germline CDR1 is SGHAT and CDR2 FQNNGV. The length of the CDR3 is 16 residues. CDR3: CASSRRDSPSGNTIYF. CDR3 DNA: TGTGCCAGCAGCAGACGGGACAGTCCCTCTGGAAACACCATATATTTT.

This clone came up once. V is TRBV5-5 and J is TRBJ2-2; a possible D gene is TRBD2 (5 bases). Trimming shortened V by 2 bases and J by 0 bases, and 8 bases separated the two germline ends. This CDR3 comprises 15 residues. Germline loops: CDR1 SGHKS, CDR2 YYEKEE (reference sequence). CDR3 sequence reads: CASSFRGTNTGELFF. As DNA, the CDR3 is TGTGCCAGCAGCTTCCGGGGAACGAACACCGGGGAGCTGTTTTTT.

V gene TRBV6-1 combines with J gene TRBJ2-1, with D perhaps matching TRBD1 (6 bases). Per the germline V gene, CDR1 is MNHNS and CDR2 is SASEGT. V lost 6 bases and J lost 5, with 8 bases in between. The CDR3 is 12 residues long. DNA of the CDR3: TGTGCCAGCAGGGACAGAAACAATGAGCAGTTCTTC. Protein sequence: CASRDRNNEQFF.

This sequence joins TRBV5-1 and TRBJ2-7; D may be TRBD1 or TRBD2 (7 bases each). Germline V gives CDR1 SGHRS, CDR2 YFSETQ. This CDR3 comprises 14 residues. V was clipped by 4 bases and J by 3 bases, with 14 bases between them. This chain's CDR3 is CASSRAGGGYEQYF. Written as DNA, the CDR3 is TGCGCCAGCAGCCGCGCAGGGGGGGGCTACGAGCAGTACTTC.

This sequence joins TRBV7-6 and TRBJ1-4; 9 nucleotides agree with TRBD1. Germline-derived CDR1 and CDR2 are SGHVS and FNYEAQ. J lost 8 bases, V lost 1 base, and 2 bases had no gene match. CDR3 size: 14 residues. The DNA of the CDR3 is TGTGCCAGCAGCTTAGGACAGGGGGTAGAAAAACTGTTTTTT. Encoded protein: CASSLGQGVEKLFF.

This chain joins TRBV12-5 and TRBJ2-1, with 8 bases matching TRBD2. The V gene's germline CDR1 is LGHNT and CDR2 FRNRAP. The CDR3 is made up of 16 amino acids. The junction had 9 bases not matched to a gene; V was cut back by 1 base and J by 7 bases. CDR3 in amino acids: CASGLAGTSYVNEQFF. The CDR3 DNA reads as TGTGCTAGTGGTTTGGCCGGGACTAGTTATGTGAATGAGCAGTTCTTC.

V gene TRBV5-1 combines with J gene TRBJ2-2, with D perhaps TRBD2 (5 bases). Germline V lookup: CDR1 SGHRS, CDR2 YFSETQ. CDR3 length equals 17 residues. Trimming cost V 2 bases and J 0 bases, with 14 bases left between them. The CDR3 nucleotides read TGCGCCAGCAGCTTTATAACGGGGTTAGCGAACACCGGGGAGCTGTTTTTT. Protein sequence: CASSFITGLANTGELFF.

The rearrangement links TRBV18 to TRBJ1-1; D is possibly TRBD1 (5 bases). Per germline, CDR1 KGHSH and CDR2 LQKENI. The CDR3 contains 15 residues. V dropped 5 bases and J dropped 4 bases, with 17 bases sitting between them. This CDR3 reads CASSSQTGARTEAFF. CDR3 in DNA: TGTGCCAGCTCATCCCAAACTGGGGCGCGCACTGAAGCTTTCTTT.

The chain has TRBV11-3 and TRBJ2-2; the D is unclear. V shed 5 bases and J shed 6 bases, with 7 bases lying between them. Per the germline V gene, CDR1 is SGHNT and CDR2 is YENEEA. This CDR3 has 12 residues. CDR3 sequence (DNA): TGTGCCAGCAGCACCGGGTCCGGGGAGCTGTTTTTT. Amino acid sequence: CASSTGSGELFF.

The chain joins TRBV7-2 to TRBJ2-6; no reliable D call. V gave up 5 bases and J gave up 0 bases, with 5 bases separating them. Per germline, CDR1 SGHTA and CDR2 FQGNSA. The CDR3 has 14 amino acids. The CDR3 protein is CASSENSGANVLTF. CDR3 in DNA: TGTGCCAGCAGCGAGAACTCTGGGGCCAACGTCCTGACTTTC. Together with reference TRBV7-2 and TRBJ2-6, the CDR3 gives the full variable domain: GAGVSQSPSNKVTEKGKDVELRCDPISGHTALYWYRQSLGQGLEFLIYFQGNSAPDKSGLPSDRFSAERTGGSVSTLTIQRTQQEDSAVYLCASSENSGANVLTFGAGSRLTVL.

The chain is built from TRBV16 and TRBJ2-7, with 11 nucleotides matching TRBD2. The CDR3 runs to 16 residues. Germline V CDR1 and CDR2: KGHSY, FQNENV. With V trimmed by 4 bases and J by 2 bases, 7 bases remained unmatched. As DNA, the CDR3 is TGTGCCAGCAGCCCTTCTCGACTAGCGGGAACCTACGAGCAGTACTTC. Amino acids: CASSPSRLAGTYEQYF.

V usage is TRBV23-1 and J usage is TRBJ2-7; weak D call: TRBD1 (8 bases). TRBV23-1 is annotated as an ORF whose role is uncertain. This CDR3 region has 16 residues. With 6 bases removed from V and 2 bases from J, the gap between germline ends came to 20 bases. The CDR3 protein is CASSPTGGVEPYEQYF. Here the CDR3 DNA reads TGCGCCAGCAGCCCCACAGGGGGGGTCGAACCCTACGAGCAGTACTTC.

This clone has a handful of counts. This CDR3 is CASSAGTGQFF. DNA of the CDR3: TGCGCCAGCAGCGCAGGGACAGGGCAGTTCTTC. The chain links TRBV5-1 to TRBJ2-1, with 8 bases lining up with TRBD1. Losses at the gene ends were 4 bases for V and 12 bases for J; bases not matched to a gene: 3. The CDR3 sequence is 11 residues long. Germline V CDR1 and CDR2: SGHRS, YFSETQ.

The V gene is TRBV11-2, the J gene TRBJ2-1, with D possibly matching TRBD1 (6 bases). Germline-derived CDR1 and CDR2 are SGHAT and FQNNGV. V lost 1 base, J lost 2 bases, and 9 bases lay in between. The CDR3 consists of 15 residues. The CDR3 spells CASSLVQGPYNEQFF. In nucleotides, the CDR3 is TGTGCCAGCAGCTTAGTACAGGGCCCCTACAATGAGCAGTTCTTC.